The clone carrying this T cell receptor beta chain has a handful of counts. Its target is unknown. Samples came from axillary lymph nodes draining the breast cancer. This entry comes from a study of breast tumors, draining lymph nodes, adjacent tissues. Study-level results: Tumors had less TCR diversity than lymph nodes, more than nontumor tissue. Most tumor T cells seemingly derive from lymph node, then expand in tumor.

One entry per CDR3 protein, called by TCRdb with MiXCR from the multiplex PCR reads. Here the sample spans roughly 260,000 distinct CDR3 sequences, over 30% being singletons. Source material: axillary lymph node tissue. The sequence came from a female donor with breast cancer. Some clones in this sample may be carry-over from other donors' samples.

The CDR3 protein is CASSGSREGYNEQFF. For the CDR3, the DNA is TGTGCCAGCAGTGGTTCGCGGGAGGGCTACAATGAGCAGTTCTTC. The chain combines TRBV28 with TRBJ2-1; 9 bases are a match to TRBD2. The germline gives CDR1 MDHEN, CDR2 SYDVKM. Trimming took 5 bases from V and 3 from J; bases not matched to a gene: 5. CDR3 size: 15 residues.